Listed below are T cell receptor beta chains from one sample, sequenced in a study of blood T cell repertoires in COVID-19. Only in-frame clones appear in the TCRdb table, and some are missing; sequencing was by immunoSEQ multiplex PCR. The sample has some 78,000 clones, roughly 90% seen once. The sample taken for sequencing was peripheral blood. These receptors were obtained from a man between 65 and 85 years old with active or convalescent COVID-19. Each CDR3 is given with its conserved first and last residue. The order of the fields is J gene, D gene, clone size, V gene, CDR3 DNA, CDR3 protein. D genes are given only for firm matches. Expanded clones get a size class; other rows say once, few or many, or leave the size out.

TRBJ1-2,.,.,TRBV6-2/TRBV6-3,TGTGCCAGCACCCCAGGATTCGTCCGCCGGGGCTATGGCTACACCTTC,CASTPGFVRRGYGYTF
TRBJ2-3,.,.,TRBV27,TGTGCCAGCAACAGCCGAAGCACAGATACGCAGTATTTT,CASNSRSTDTQYF
TRBJ1-2,.,.,TRBV9,TGTGCCAGCAGCCCCCGCGGGGAGGGGATGAGCCTTACGTGGGGCTACACCTTC,CASSPRGEGMSLTWGYTF
TRBJ1-5,.,.,TRBV30,TGTGCCTGGAGCACCTGGGGCGGGGAGCCCCAGCATTTT,CAWSTWGGEPQHF
TRBJ2-7,.,.,TRBV4-2,TGTGCCAGCAGCCAAGATTTTGCAGTGACCTACGAGCAGTACTTC,CASSQDFAVTYEQYF
TRBJ1-3,.,.,TRBV5-6,TGTGCCAGCAGCTTGGCAAGAAACACCATATATTTT,CASSLARNTIYF
TRBJ2-7,TRBD1,.,TRBV28,TGTGCCAGCAGGGGGTACAGGGGATCGTACGAGCAGTACTTC,CASRGYRGSYEQYF
TRBJ1-1,.,.,TRBV29-1,TGCAGCGCGGGGGCAGGGTGGGGCATGAACACTGAAGCTTTCTTT,CSAGAGWGMNTEAFF
TRBJ1-1,.,few,TRBV9,TGTGCCAGCAGCGTATCCCCTAGGGGCAGCTTGAACACTGAAGCTTTCTTT,CASSVSPRGSLNTEAFF
TRBJ2-3,TRBD2,.,TRBV4-2,TGTGCCAGCAGCCTTAATAGCGGGGGGGGATCTAGCACAGATACGCAGTATTTT,CASSLNSGGGSSTDTQYF
TRBJ1-4,.,once,TRBV5-1,TGCGCCAGCACCAACGGAATCGGGGGGCTGGAAGAAAAACTGTTTTTT,CASTNGIGGLEEKLFF
TRBJ1-2,TRBD1,.,TRBV19,TGTGCCAGTACTAATGGGGGGGACAGGGCTTTCTATGGCTACACCTTC,CASTNGGDRAFYGYTF
TRBJ2-5,TRBD2,.,TRBV12-3/TRBV12-4,TGTGCCTCACTAGCGGGGGGAGAAGAGACCCAGTACTTC,CASLAGGEETQYF
TRBJ2-1,TRBD1,.,TRBV7-2,TGTGCCAGCAGCTTAGAACCGGGACAGGGCTACAATGAGCAGTTCTTC,CASSLEPGQGYNEQFF
TRBJ1-5,.,.,TRBV2,TGTGCCAGCAGCCGCAGACAGGATCAGCCCCAGCATTTT,CASSRRQDQPQHF
TRBJ2-1,.,.,TRBV7-3,TGTGCCAGCTCAGGTTGGGCCAGCTCCTACAATGAGCAGTTCTTC,CASSGWASSYNEQFF
TRBJ1-6,.,.,TRBV4-1,TGCGCCAGCAGCCAAGAAGCAGCGCTTAATTCACCCCTCCACTTT,CASSQEAALNSPLHF
TRBJ1-3,.,.,TRBV5-6,TGTGCCAGCAGCTTGGGCCGGTCTGGAAACACCATATATTTT,CASSLGRSGNTIYF
TRBJ2-1,.,.,TRBV2,TGTGCCAGCCCTCGGACTAAAAATGACAATGAGCAGTTCTTC,CASPRTKNDNEQFF
TRBJ2-4,.,.,TRBV28,TGTGCCAGCAGTAGTTTCCAAGTAGACATTCAGTACTTC,CASSSFQVDIQYF
TRBJ2-5,.,.,TRBV7-2,TGTGCCAGCAGCTTTTCCGGGGAGCCACTGGGAGAGACCCAGTACTTC,CASSFSGEPLGETQYF
TRBJ2-1,TRBD2,.,TRBV2,TGTGCCAGCAGGGCTAGCGGGGGTAATGAGCAGTTCTTC,CASRASGGNEQFF
TRBJ2-7,TRBD2,.,TRBV2,TGTGCCAGCAGTGAGCGGGGGGGCACCTACGAGCAGTACTTC,CASSERGGTYEQYF
TRBJ2-1,.,.,TRBV19,TGTGCCAGTAGTATCAGGAGCCCGGGCGGGATTTACAATGAGCAGTTCTTC,CASSIRSPGGIYNEQFF
TRBJ2-7,.,.,TRBV27,TGTGCCAGCAGTTTTCGAGGGTTCGAGCAGTACTTC,CASSFRGFEQYF
TRBJ2-3,TRBD2,.,TRBV28,TGTGCCAGCAGTTCGGGAGGGGCAAAAGATACGCAGTATTTT,CASSSGGAKDTQYF
TRBJ1-1,.,.,TRBV18,TGTGCCAGCTCACCCACATCTAGCGGGTCCGGCACTGAAGCTTTCTTT,CASSPTSSGSGTEAFF
TRBJ2-7,.,.,TRBV5-4,TGTGCCAGCAGCTTGGGAGGGTTCGTCGACGAGCAGTACTTC,CASSLGGFVDEQYF
TRBJ1-1,TRBD1,.,TRBV10-3,TGTGCCATCAGTGGGGGACAGGGTTTGAACACTGAAGCTTTCTTT,CAISGGQGLNTEAFF
TRBJ1-2,.,.,TRBV15,TGTGCCACCAGCAGAGATAGACAGGAGGCTGGCTACACCTTC,CATSRDRQEAGYTF
TRBJ2-5,.,.,TRBV19,TGTGCCAGTAGTATGGCAGGGCGGGAGACCCAGTACTTC,CASSMAGRETQYF
TRBJ2-7,TRBD2,.,TRBV6-5,TGTGCCAGCACTCATCTAGCGGGGGGCCGGTACGAGCAGTACTTC,CASTHLAGGRYEQYF
TRBJ2-1,TRBD2,.,TRBV13,TGTGCCAGCAGCTCCCCCCTAGCTGCGGGAGGGAATGAGCAGTTCTTC,CASSSPLAAGGNEQFF
TRBJ2-7,.,.,TRBV7-9,TGTGCCAGCAGCCCCGACAGCTCCTACGAGCAGTACTTC,CASSPDSSYEQYF
TRBJ2-7,.,.,TRBV15,TGTGCCACCAGCAGAGATAGCGCACAGGGATCGGTCGAGCAGTACTTC,CATSRDSAQGSVEQYF
TRBJ1-5,.,.,TRBV28,TGTGCCAGCAGTTTATGGGGGGCTGGGCAGCCCCAGCATTTT,CASSLWGAGQPQHF
TRBJ1-1,.,.,TRBV6-1,TGTGCCAGCAGTGAAGCAAGCGGGTTTGGAGCTTTCTTT,CASSEASGFGAFF
TRBJ1-2,.,.,TRBV2,TGTGCCAGCAATACCCAGGGGTCCGGCTACACCTTC,CASNTQGSGYTF
TRBJ2-7,TRBD1,.,TRBV6-2/TRBV6-3,TGTGCCAGCAGTTTCCTCCTGACGGGACAGTCCTACGAGCAGTACTTC,CASSFLLTGQSYEQYF
TRBJ1-1,.,once,TRBV6-6,TGTGCCAGCAGCCCGGGGGGCACTGAAGCTTTCTTT,CASSPGGTEAFF
TRBJ1-1,TRBD1,.,TRBV6-6,TGTGCCAGCGACACAGAAGGGGGCTGGAGTGAAGCTTTCTTT,CASDTEGGWSEAFF
TRBJ2-1,TRBD2,.,TRBV9,TGTGCCAGCAGCCCACACGGGGGGAATGAGCAGTTCTTC,CASSPHGGNEQFF
TRBJ2-3,.,.,TRBV7-9,TGTGCCAGCAGCACAACGGTTAGGGGACAGGGGACACTAGCGGGGTTCACAGATACGCAGTATTTT,CASSTTVRGQGTLAGFTDTQYF
TRBJ1-1,.,.,TRBV19,TGTGCCAGTACGAGACGCCGCGGGACTGAAGCTTTCTTT,CASTRRRGTEAFF
TRBJ2-1,.,.,TRBV24-1,TGTGCCACCAGTGATGCACAGGGTCATGAGCAGTTCTTC,CATSDAQGHEQFF
TRBJ1-5,.,.,TRBV3-1/TRBV3-2,TGTGCCAGCAGCCAAGACCGTAATCAGCCCCAGCATTTT,CASSQDRNQPQHF
TRBJ1-5,TRBD1,.,TRBV28,TGTGCCAGCAGTCATAGGACAGGAGATTATAGCAATCAGCCCCAGCATTTT,CASSHRTGDYSNQPQHF
TRBJ1-4,.,.,TRBV28,TGTGCCAGCAGTTCTCGGAGGGGCAGTTTAAATGAAAAACTGTTTTTT,CASSSRRGSLNEKLFF
TRBJ1-2,.,.,TRBV5-1,TGCGCCAGCAGCCAACTCGAGCCCTATGGCTACACCTTC,CASSQLEPYGYTF
TRBJ2-2,.,.,TRBV5-1,TGCGCCAGCAGCACGGCACAGGGTACCACCGGGGAGCTGTTTTTT,CASSTAQGTTGELFF
TRBJ1-6,.,.,TRBV6-5,TGTGCCAGCAGTCCGGAGGGTTATTCACCCCTCCACTTT,CASSPEGYSPLHF
TRBJ1-2,.,once,TRBV5-6,TGTGCCAGCCGAAACTCCCCGGGGGACGGGGGCTACACCTTC,CASRNSPGDGGYTF
TRBJ1-1,TRBD1,.,TRBV29-1,TGCAGCGCTATGGGACAGGGTGGGACGAACACTGAAGCTTTCTTT,CSAMGQGGTNTEAFF
TRBJ2-5,TRBD2,.,TRBV3-1/TRBV3-2,TGTGCCAGCAGCCAGCGGGGGGGACAACAAGAGACCCAGTACTTC,CASSQRGGQQETQYF
TRBJ1-5,TRBD1,.,TRBV9,TGTGCCAGCAGCCCCACCTTCGAACAGGGGTCGAATCAGCCCCAGCATTTT,CASSPTFEQGSNQPQHF
TRBJ1-2,.,.,TRBV5-4,TGTGCCAGCAGTTTGCAGGGTTTTGGCTATGGCTACACCTTC,CASSLQGFGYGYTF
TRBJ2-4,.,.,TRBV10-3,TGTGCCATCAGTGGTGGGGAGCCCCTCAGCATTCAGTACTTC,CAISGGEPLSIQYF
TRBJ2-1,TRBD2,.,TRBV5-1,TGCGCCAGCAGCTTGGGACTAGCGGGGGCGAATGAGCAGTTCTTC,CASSLGLAGANEQFF